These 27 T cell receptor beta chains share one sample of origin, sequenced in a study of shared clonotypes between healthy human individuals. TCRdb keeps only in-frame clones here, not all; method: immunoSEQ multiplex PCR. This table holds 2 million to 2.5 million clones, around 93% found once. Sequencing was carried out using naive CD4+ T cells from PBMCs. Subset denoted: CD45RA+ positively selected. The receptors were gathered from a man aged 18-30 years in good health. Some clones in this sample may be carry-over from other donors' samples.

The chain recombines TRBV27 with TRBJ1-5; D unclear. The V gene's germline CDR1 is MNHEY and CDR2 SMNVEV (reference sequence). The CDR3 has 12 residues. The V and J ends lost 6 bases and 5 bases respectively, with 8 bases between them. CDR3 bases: TGTGCCAGCAGCCTCCCTCATCAGCCCCAGCATTTT. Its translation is CASSLPHQPQHF.

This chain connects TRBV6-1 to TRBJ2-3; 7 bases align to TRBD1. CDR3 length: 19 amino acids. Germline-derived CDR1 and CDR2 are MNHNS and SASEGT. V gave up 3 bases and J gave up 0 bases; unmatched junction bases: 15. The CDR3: CASSDRGQTTPYSTDTQYF. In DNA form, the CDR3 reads TGTGCCAGCAGTGATAGGGGACAGACGACTCCTTATAGCACAGATACGCAGTATTTT.

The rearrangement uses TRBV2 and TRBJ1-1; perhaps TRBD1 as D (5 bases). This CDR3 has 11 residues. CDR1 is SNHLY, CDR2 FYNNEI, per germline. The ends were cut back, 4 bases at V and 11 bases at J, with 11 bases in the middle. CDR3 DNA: TGTGCCAGCAGTGTGGGGCCGCAGGCTTTCTTT. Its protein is CASSVGPQAFF.

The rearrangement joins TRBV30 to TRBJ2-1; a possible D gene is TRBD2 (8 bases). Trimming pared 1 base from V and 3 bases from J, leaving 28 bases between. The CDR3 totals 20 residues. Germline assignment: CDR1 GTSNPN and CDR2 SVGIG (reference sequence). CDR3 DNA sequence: TGTGCCTGGAGTGGCTACAGGGGCGAGCGGGGGTGGTCGGGCTACAATGAGCAGTTCTTC. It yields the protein CAWSGYRGERGWSGYNEQFF.

The chain's CDR3 is CASSPPAGVEQYF. CDR3 nucleotide sequence: TGTGCCAGCTCACCTCCGGCAGGGGTCGAGCAGTACTTC. J is TRBJ2-7 and V is TRBV18, with D tentatively TRBD1 (6 bases). V lost 3 bases, J lost 6 bases, and 12 bases lay in between. The CDR3 covers 13 residues. Germline V gives CDR1 KGHSH, CDR2 LQKENI.

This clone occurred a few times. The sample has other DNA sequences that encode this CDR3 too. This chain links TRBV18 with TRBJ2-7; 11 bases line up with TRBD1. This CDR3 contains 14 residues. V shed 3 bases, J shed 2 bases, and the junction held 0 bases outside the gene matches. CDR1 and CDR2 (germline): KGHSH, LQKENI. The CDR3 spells CASSPGQGAYEQYF. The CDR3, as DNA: TGTGCCAGCTCACCGGGACAGGGGGCCTACGAGCAGTACTTC.

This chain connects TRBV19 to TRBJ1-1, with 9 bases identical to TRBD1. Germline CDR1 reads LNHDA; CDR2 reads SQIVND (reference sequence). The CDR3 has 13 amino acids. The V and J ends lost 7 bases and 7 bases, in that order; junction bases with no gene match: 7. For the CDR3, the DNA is TGTGCCAGTAACAGGCAGGACAGGGGTGAAGCTTTCTTT. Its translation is CASNRQDRGEAFF.

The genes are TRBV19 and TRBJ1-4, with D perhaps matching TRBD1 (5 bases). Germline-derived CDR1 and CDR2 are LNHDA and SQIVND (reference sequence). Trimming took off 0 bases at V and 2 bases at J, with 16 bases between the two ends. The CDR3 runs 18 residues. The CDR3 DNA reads TGTGCCAGTAGTATAGACCGGGACCAACCTGCGACTAATGAAAAACTGTTTTTT. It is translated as CASSIDRDQPATNEKLFF.

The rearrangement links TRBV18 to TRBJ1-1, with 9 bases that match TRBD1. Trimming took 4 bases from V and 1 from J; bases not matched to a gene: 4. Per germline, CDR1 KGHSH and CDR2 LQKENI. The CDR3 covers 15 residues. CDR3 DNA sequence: TGTGCCAGCTCACAATTGACAGGGGGGAACACTGAAGCTTTCTTT. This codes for CASSQLTGGNTEAFF.

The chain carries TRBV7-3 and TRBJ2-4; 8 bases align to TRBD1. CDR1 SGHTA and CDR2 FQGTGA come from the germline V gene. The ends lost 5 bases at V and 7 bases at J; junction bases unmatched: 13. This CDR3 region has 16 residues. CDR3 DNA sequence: TGTGCCAGCAGCGCTGGGCAGGGGGCGCTGGGGAACATTCAGTACTTC. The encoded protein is CASSAGQGALGNIQYF.

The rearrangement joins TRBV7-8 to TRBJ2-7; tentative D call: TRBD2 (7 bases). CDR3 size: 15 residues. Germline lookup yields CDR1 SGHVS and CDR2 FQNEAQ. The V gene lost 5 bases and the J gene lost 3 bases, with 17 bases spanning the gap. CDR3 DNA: TGTGCCAGCAGCCCACGTCGGGGGGCAAGCTACGAGCAGTACTTC. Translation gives CASSPRRGASYEQYF. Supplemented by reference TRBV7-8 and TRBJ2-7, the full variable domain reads GAGVSQSPRYKVAKRGQDVALRCDPISGHVSLFWYQQALGQGPEFLTYFQNEAQLDKSGLPSDRFFAERPEGSVSTLKIQRTQQEDSAVYLCASSPRRGASYEQYFGPGTRLTVT.

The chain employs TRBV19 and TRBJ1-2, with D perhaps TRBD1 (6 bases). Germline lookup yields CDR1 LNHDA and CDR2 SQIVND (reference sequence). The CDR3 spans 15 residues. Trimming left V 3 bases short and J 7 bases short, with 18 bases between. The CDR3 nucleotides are TGTGCCAGTAGTATTACGCAGGGGAGCCCCAGTGGCTACACCTTC. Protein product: CASSITQGSPSGYTF.

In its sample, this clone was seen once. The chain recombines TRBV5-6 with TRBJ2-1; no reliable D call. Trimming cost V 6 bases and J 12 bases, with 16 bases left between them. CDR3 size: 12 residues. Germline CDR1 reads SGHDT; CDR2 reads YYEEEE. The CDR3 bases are TGTGCCAGCAACCGGGTCGAGACGGGGCAGTTCTTC. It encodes CASNRVETGQFF.

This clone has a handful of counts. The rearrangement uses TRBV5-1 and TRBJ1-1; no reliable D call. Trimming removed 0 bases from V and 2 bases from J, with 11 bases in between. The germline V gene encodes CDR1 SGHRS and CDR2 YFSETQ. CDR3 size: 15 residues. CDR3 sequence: CASSLEAGVNTEAFF. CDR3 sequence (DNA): TGCGCCAGCAGCTTGGAAGCTGGGGTAAACACTGAAGCTTTCTTT.

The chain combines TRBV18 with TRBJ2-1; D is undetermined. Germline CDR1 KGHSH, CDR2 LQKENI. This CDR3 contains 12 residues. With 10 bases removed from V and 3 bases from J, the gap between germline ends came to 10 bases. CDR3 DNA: TGTGCCACAGAGATAAACTACAATGAGCAGTTCTTC. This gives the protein CATEINYNEQFF.

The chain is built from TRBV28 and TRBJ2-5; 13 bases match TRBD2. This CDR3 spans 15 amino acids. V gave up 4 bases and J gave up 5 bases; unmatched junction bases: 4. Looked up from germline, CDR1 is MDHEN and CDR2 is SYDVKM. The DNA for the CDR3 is TGTGCCAGCAGTTCAGGGGGACTAGCGGGGGAGACCCAGTACTTC. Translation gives CASSSGGLAGETQYF.

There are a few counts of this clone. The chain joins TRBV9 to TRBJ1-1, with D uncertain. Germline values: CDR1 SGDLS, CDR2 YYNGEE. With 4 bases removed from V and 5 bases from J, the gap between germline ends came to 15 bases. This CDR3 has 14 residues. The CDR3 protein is CASSPQRRVTEAFF. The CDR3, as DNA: TGTGCCAGCAGCCCCCAGAGACGAGTGACTGAAGCTTTCTTT.

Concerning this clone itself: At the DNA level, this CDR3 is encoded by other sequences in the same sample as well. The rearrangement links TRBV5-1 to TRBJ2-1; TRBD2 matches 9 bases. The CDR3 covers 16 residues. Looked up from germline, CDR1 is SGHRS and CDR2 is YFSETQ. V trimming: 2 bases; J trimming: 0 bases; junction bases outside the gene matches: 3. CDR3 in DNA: TGCGCCAGCAGCTTCAATAGCGGGAGCTCCTACAATGAGCAGTTCTTC. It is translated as CASSFNSGSSYNEQFF.

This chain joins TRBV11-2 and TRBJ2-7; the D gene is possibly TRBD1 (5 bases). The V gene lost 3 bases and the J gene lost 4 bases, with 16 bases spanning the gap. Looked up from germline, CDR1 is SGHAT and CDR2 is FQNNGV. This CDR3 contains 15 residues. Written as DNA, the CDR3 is TGTGCCAGCAGCTTTACCCAGGGAAGTCCTTACGAGCAGTACTTC. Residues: CASSFTQGSPYEQYF.

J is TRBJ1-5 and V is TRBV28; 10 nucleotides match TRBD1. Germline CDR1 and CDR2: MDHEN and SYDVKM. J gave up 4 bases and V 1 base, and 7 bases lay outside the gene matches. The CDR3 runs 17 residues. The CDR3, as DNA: TGTGCCAGCAGTTTATTGTTGTGGGACAGGGGTAATCAGCCCCAGCATTTT. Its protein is CASSLLLWDRGNQPQHF.

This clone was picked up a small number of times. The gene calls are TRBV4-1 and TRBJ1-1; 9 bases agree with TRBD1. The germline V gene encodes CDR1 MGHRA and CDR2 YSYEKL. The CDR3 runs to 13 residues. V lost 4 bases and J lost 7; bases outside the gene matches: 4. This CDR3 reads CASSLRTGDEAFF. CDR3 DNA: TGCGCCAGCAGCCTAAGGACAGGGGATGAAGCTTTCTTT.

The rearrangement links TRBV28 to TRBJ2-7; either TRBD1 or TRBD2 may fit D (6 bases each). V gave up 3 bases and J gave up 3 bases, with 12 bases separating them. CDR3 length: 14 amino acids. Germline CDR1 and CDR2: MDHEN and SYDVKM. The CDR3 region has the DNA TGTGCCAGCAGTTTCGGCGGGACAAACTACGAGCAGTACTTC. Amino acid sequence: CASSFGGTNYEQYF.

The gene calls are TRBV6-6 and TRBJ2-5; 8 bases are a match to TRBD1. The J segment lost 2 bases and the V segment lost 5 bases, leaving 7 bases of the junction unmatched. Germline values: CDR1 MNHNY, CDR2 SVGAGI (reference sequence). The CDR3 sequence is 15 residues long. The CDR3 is CASSDRGSVQETQYF. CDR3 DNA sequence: TGTGCCAGCAGTGACAGGGGCTCCGTTCAAGAGACCCAGTACTTC.

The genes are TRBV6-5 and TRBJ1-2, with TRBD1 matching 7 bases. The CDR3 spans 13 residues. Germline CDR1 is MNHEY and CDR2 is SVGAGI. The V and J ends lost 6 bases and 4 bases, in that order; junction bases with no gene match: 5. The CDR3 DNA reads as TGTGCCAGCAGCCTGGGACAGTCCTATGGCTACACCTTC. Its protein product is CASSLGQSYGYTF.

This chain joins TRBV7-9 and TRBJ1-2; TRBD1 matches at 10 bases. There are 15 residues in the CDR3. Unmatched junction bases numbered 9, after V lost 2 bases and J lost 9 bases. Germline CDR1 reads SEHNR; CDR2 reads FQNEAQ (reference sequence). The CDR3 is CASSLYLTGGESYTF. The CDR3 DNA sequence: TGTGCCAGCAGCTTATACCTGACAGGGGGCGAGAGCTACACCTTC.

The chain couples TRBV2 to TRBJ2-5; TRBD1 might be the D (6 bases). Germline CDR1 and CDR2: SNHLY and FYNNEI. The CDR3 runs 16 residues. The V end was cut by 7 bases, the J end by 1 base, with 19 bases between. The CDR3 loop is CASMQDSQVSQETQYF. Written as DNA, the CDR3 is TGTGCCAGCATGCAGGACAGCCAAGTATCCCAAGAGACCCAGTACTTC. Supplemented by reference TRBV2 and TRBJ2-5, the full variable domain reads EPEVTQTPSHQVTQMGQEVILRCVPISNHLYFYWYRQILGQKVEFLVSFYNNEISEKSEIFDDQFSVERPDGSNFTLKIRSTKLEDSAMYFCASMQDSQVSQETQYFGPGTRLLVL.

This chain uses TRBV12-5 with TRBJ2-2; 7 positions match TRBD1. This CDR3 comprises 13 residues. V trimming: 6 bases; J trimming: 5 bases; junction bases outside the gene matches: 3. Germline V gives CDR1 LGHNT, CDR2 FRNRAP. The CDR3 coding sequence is TGTGCTAGTGGACAGGGGAATACCGGGGAGCTGTTTTTT. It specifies CASGQGNTGELFF.